The source of this TCR beta chain is a study of CD8+CD57+ T cells in acquired aplastic anemia. Across the study: Average DNA yield from sorted CD4+ and CD8+ cells was around 3 ug. Findings of the study overall: Patients and controls shared under 35 CD8+ CDR3 sequences, highly expressed in patients. Simpson's diversity of CD8+ cells was not significantly different in patients compared with controls.

A word on this clonotype: Its antigen is unidentified.

CDR1 and CDR2 from the germline V gene are MDHEN and SYDVKM. V gave up 5 bases and J gave up 0 bases, with 2 bases separating them. The CDR3 spans 11 residues. Genomic DNA templated the TCR beta VDJ and CDR3 profiling. Each CDR3 protein gets one entry after TCRdb re-called the reads with MiXCR. The sample shows fewer than 250,000 distinct CDR3 sequences, approximately 49% of them seen only once. This receptor was identified in a human donor in good health, serving as a control. Sequencing was done on a sample of sorted CD4+, CD8+, or CD8+CD57+ T cells (not recorded which) from PBMCs. The J gene is TRBJ2-7, the V gene TRBV28; no firm D call. CDR3 region: CASSVSYEQYV. The CDR3 coding sequence is TGTGCCAGCAGTGTCTCCTACGAGCAGTACGTC.